This T cell receptor (beta chain) was captured by sequencing in a study of long-term antiretroviral therapy in people with HIV (dated by TCRdb to the early 2020s). About the full investigation: The earliest samples were collected about a decade before the 2015 WHO recommendation for immediate ART, when ART was typically delayed until CD4 counts fell. Eleven of the 30 participants with HIV were female. From 30 adults with confirmed HIV infection, the cohort provided fewer than 200 cryopreserved PBMC samples, gathered serially across a mean of about six years (range 1-12). No cross-contamination during QIAcube processing turned up in test extractions that ran a monoclonal T-cell line alongside 30 to 40 polyclonal samples. Whether ART initiation and durable HIV suppression were associated with changes in peripheral blood TRB repertoire composition and diversity was tested in a retrospective serial study.

The immunoSEQ hsTCRB v3.0 assay was used at survey level resolution to sequence the TRB variable region. TRB sequencing targeted a depth of roughly 40,000-55,000 T-cell genomes per sample. Pooled TRB libraries were sequenced on an Illumina MiSeq with a v3 150-cycle kit. As for the authors' bioinformatics: Repertoire analysis was run in R within a reproducible Nextflow workflow that covered QC, data transformation and analysis. Custom analyses were implemented in LymphoSeq2, an R package for AIRR-Seq data exploration. A few samples that yielded fewer than 5000 total TRB sequences were excluded, so that some 190 HIV repertoires were analyzed. Among the approximately 190 retained HIV repertoires, some 59 were collected before ART initiation and approximately 130 after ART initiation. Each repertoire was downsampled to 5000 TRB nucleotide sequences, and summary statistics were averaged across 100 downsampling iterations. TRB sequences were retained for analysis only if CDR3 regions of at least seven amino acids were present. Two measures captured diversity: a Shannon entropy-derived clonality score and the Gini coefficient. In the repertoire networks, any two of the top 5000 CDR3 amino acid sequences were linked whenever the two sequences differed by an edit distance of one. For TRB CDR3 amino acid sequences, GLIPH2 was used to predict antigen specificity groups and MHC restriction. To flag known CMV, EBV, HIV or tissue antigen associations, CDR3 amino acid sequences were matched against VDJdb and McPAS-TCR. Pre-ART, post-ART and control groups were compared with Wilcoxon signed-rank tests and Holm-Bonferroni correction. Entries here come from immuneACCESS through TCRdb and include only in-frame sequences with V and J called. Some clones fail to appear in such tables; in the studies checked, an unresolved V gene covers under half of the shortfall, and the cause of the remainder is unknown. Clone size and the V and J calls come from that table; the DNA yielded D and trimming. Counted in this sample were tens of thousands of clones; 70% to 85% of them appeared once. The ten largest clones capture about 17% of the sample.

To be included, a participant needed at least one PBMC sample from before ART initiation plus at least two post-ART samples. Every participant with HIV received treatment in the United States of America. Before DNA extraction, cryopreserved samples of roughly 0.9-10 million PBMC were thawed and then washed. At the time of the earliest PBMC sample for each participant with HIV, ages ranged from about 20 to 55 years. Each participant contributed PBMC samples from 1-4 timepoints before ART initiation and 2-8 timepoints after ART initiation, with a median of 7 samples. For every participant, serial HIV viral load, CD4+ T-cell count, ART history and demographic data were obtained. Genomic DNA was extracted from unsorted PBMC with a Qiagen kit on a QIAcube, processed in batches of 12 samples. To note about this clone: Its antigen remains unidentified. Base qualities were left out, and no much larger clone turns up one base away.

Paper-wide results and their limitations: Inferences about post-ART repertoire changes were limited because no data were available on ART adherence, viral resistance or therapy changes. Samples dated from the mid-2000s to the late 2010s, and the ART regimens used may be less effective than current ones. Because pre-ART samples had limited cell numbers, profiling was done on unsorted PBMC rather than on sorted CD4+ and CD8+ T cells. Because PBMC availability was limited, only the TCR beta chain was sequenced, with no alpha chain pairing. HIV repertoires had narrower CDR3 length ranges than controls, and the network structure suggested an antigen-experienced repertoire that shifted only slightly toward naive after ART. ART initiation was associated with a significant increase in TRB diversity, but diversity stayed significantly below transplant donor controls even after long-term ART. At every time point, the repertoire was dominated by expanded TRB clones first identified before ART initiation, although this dominance fluctuated and, in many PLHIV, declined after ART.

The CDR3 has 11 amino acids, counting the end cysteine and phenylalanine. Kept here is only the CDR3 DNA, which spans 33 bases and is read in frame from base 1. V is pared back by 6 bases and J by 6 bases, with 12 bases lying between the germline termini. The CDR1 and CDR2 encoded by the germline V gene (reference sequence) are DFQATT and SNEGSKA. The rearranged chain carries TRBV20-1 and TRBJ2-7, with the D call tentatively TRBD1 or TRBD2, each fitting 5 bases. Source: unsorted PBMCs, taken 0.5 years before starting antiretroviral therapy. This receptor was taken from a man aged 35-49 years with HIV. Here is the DNA: TGCAGTGCGGGACCCCGAGGCGAGCAGTACTTC. The encoded protein is CSAGPRGEQYF.